This entry lists 27 T cell receptor beta chains sequenced from one sample in a study of technical replicates of blood from a few donors. Repertoires were generated with immunoSEQ multiplex PCR, while TCRdb's copy carries only in-frame clones and drops some. The sample contains about 84,000 clones, about 92% of which appear only once. The sequencing input was T cells isolated from PBMCs. These TCRs come from a human donor in good health.

This sequence joins TRBV9 and TRBJ1-1, with D unclear. CDR3 size: 13 residues. V was trimmed by 0 bases and J by 1 base, leaving 4 bases between them. Per germline, CDR1 SGDLS and CDR2 YYNGEE. The CDR3 sequence: CASSVAQNTEAFF. For the CDR3, the DNA is TGTGCCAGCAGCGTAGCACAGAACACTGAAGCTTTCTTT.

In nucleotides, the CDR3 is TGTGCCAGCAGCTCCCCACGCGGCTTAAGCTCCTACGAGCAGTACTTC. As protein: CASSSPRGLSSYEQYF. The rearrangement links TRBV11-3 to TRBJ2-7; D remains unclear. CDR3 length equals 16 residues. V was cut by 4 bases and J by 0 bases, with 16 bases left in between. The germline V gene has CDR1 SGHNT and CDR2 YENEEA.

The V and J genes are TRBV27 and TRBJ1-6, with 7 nucleotides matching TRBD1. With V trimmed by 5 bases and J by 9 bases, 10 bases remained unmatched. CDR1 MNHEY and CDR2 SMNVEV come from the germline V gene (reference sequence). The CDR3 has 15 amino acids. This CDR3 is CASSTGAPSFSPLHF. In nucleotides, the CDR3 is TGTGCCAGCAGTACAGGGGCCCCTTCTTTTTCACCCCTCCACTTT.

This clone was observed a single time. The genes are TRBV4-1 and TRBJ2-5; 9 bases are a match to TRBD2. Germline CDR1 is MGHRA and CDR2 is YSYEKL. After removal of 3 bases from V and 5 bases from J, the junction contained 7 bases not matched to a gene. The CDR3 has 15 residues. CDR3 coding DNA: TGCGCCAGCAGCCAGCCTAGCGGGATGTGGGAGACCCAGTACTTC. Translated, it gives CASSQPSGMWETQYF.

CDR3 sequence (DNA): TGTGCCAGCAGCGCCCCAGGTCGTGGCCTTACCGGGGAGCTGTTTTTT. Protein product: CASSAPGRGLTGELFF. The gene calls are TRBV11-2 and TRBJ2-2, with unresolved D. This CDR3 is built from 16 residues. The ends were cut back, 5 bases at V and 5 bases at J, with 18 bases in the middle. Germline V gene lookup returns CDR1 SGHAT and CDR2 FQNNGV.

The CDR3 coding sequence is TGTGCCAGCAGTTACCTACCGGGACAGGGAGACGGTGGCTACACCTTC. Its protein is CASSYLPGQGDGGYTF. This chain uses TRBV6-5 with TRBJ1-2, with TRBD1 matching 9 bases. The junction had 11 bases not matched to a gene; V was cut back by 2 bases and J by 7 bases. CDR3 length: 16 residues. In germline, CDR1 is MNHEY, CDR2 SVGAGI.

This clone came up once. The genes are TRBV7-9 and TRBJ1-5, with 10 bases matching TRBD1. This CDR3 is 15 amino acids long. From germline, CDR1 is SEHNR and CDR2 FQNEAQ (reference sequence). V lost 5 bases, J lost 2 bases, and 3 bases stayed unmatched. CDR3 bases: TGTGCCAGCAGCCGGACAGGGGGGGGCAATCAGCCCCAGCATTTT. Translating it yields CASSRTGGGNQPQHF.

The chain links TRBV6-5 to TRBJ2-5, with TRBD1 as a possible D gene (6 bases). V was clipped by 4 bases and J by 5 bases, with 11 bases between them. Germline V gives CDR1 MNHEY, CDR2 SVGAGI. The CDR3 is 13 amino acids. The CDR3 spells CASSWGLGETQYF. CDR3 bases: TGTGCCAGCAGTTGGGGGCTCGGTGAGACCCAGTACTTC.

The chain couples TRBV10-3 to TRBJ2-3; 8 bases are a match to TRBD1. Germline V lookup: CDR1 ENHRY, CDR2 SYGVKD. This CDR3 has 15 amino acids. The V and J ends lost 6 bases and 6 bases, in that order; junction bases with no gene match: 11. The CDR3 region has the DNA TGTGCCATCAGCGAGGGACAGGTAACAGGGGATACGCAGTATTTT. Translated: CAISEGQVTGDTQYF.

The rearrangement joins TRBV7-9 to TRBJ1-5; D gene unclear. This CDR3 comprises 12 residues. Between the trimmed V and J ends, which lost 4 bases and 4 bases, there was a span of 5 bases. CDR1 and CDR2 (germline): SEHNR, FQNEAQ (reference sequence). The CDR3 DNA reads as TGTGCCAGCAGCTACTTTAATCAGCCCCAGCATTTT. Encoded protein: CASSYFNQPQHF. The entire variable domain, with the rest obtained from reference TRBV7-9 and TRBJ1-5, is as follows: DTGVSQNPRHKITKRGQNVTFRCDPISEHNRLYWYRQTLGQGPEFLTYFQNEAQLEKSRLLSDRFSAERPKGSFSTLEIQRTEQGDSAMYLCASSYFNQPQHFGDGTRLSIL.

The chain employs TRBV6-5 and TRBJ2-7, with D possibly matching TRBD1 (5 bases). The CDR3 loop spans 11 amino acids. V dropped 5 bases and J dropped 4 bases, with 6 bases sitting between them. Per the germline V gene, CDR1 is MNHEY and CDR2 is SVGAGI. In DNA form, the CDR3 reads TGTGCCAGCAGTGCAGGGTACGAGCAGTACTTC. This translates into CASSAGYEQYF.

The gene calls are TRBV9 and TRBJ2-1, with 8 nucleotides matching TRBD2. This CDR3 comprises 16 residues. Germline loops: CDR1 SGDLS, CDR2 YYNGEE. Trimming removed 0 bases from V and 7 bases from J; junction bases left unmatched: 9. CDR3 sequence (DNA): TGTGCCAGCAGCGTAGTGATCGGGGGGGCCAAGAATGAGCAGTTCTTC. This gives the protein CASSVVIGGAKNEQFF. Together with reference TRBV9 and TRBJ2-1, the CDR3 gives the full variable domain: DSGVTQTPKHLITATGQRVTLRCSPRSGDLSVYWYQQSLDQGLQFLIQYYNGEERAKGNILERFSAQQFPDLHSELNLSSLELGDSALYFCASSVVIGGAKNEQFFGPGTRLTVL.

This chain uses TRBV5-6 with TRBJ1-1; 7 bases map to TRBD1. Germline CDR1 is SGHDT and CDR2 is YYEEEE. The J segment lost 5 bases and the V segment lost 6 bases, leaving 7 bases of the junction unmatched. The CDR3 runs 13 residues. In DNA, the CDR3 is TGTGCCAGCATGGCAGGGGGTGGGACTGAAGCTTTCTTT. Amino acid sequence: CASMAGGGTEAFF.

This clone was seen once. The V gene is TRBV28, the J gene TRBJ2-3; TRBD1 might be the D (6 bases). With 4 bases removed from V and 0 bases from J, the gap between germline ends came to 17 bases. The germline gives CDR1 MDHEN, CDR2 SYDVKM. The CDR3 runs to 17 residues. The CDR3 bases are TGTGCCAGCAGTTCCTACTTCGGACAGATTAGCACAGATACGCAGTATTTT. It translates to CASSSYFGQISTDTQYF.

The V gene is TRBV5-1, the J gene TRBJ2-7; D remains ambiguous. The V end was cut by 4 bases, the J end by 3 bases, with 11 bases between. Germline CDR1 is SGHRS and CDR2 is YFSETQ. This CDR3 has 13 residues. In DNA, the CDR3 is TGCGCCAGCAGCCTGCGGAACAACTACGAGCAGTACTTC. Protein sequence: CASSLRNNYEQYF.

V and J are TRBV9 and TRBJ2-7, with 9 bases lining up with TRBD1. The trim removed 4 bases at V and 2 bases at J, leaving 4 bases unmatched. This CDR3 comprises 14 residues. Germline CDR1 is SGDLS and CDR2 is YYNGEE. The CDR3 nucleotides read TGTGCCAGCAGCCTGAGGGACAGGGCCTACGAGCAGTACTTC. Protein: CASSLRDRAYEQYF.

V is TRBV18 and J is TRBJ2-5; tentative D call: TRBD1 (5 bases). V lost 3 bases and J lost 5, with 10 bases in between. Germline V gene data show CDR1 as KGHSH and CDR2 as LQKENI. This CDR3 contains 13 residues. CDR3 nucleotides: TGTGCCAGCTCACCGGACAATTCCGAGACCCAGTACTTC. Translating gives CASSPDNSETQYF. Full variable domain (outside the CDR3, taken from reference TRBV18 and TRBJ2-5): NAGVMQNPRHLVRRRGQEARLRCSPMKGHSHVYWYRQLPEEGLKFMVYLQKENIIDESGMPKERFSAEFPKEGPSILRIQQVVRGDSAAYFCASSPDNSETQYFGPGTRLLVL.

The chain combines TRBV19 with TRBJ2-7; TRBD1 is a possible D gene (5 bases). V dropped 7 bases and J dropped 3 bases, with 19 bases sitting between them. This CDR3 has 15 residues. Germline V CDR1 and CDR2: LNHDA, SQIVND (reference sequence). CDR3 nucleotide sequence: TGTGCCAGTACCCCCCGACAGTTGTACCTCTACGAGCAGTACTTC. This sequence encodes CASTPRQLYLYEQYF.

The chain recombines TRBV7-9 with TRBJ2-3; 10 bases align to TRBD1. The germline gives CDR1 SEHNR, CDR2 FQNEAQ (reference sequence). With 11 bases clipped from V and 2 bases from J, the junction kept 10 bases outside the gene matches. The CDR3 runs to 15 residues. CDR3 sequence: CAGDGGTGDTDTQYF. The CDR3 DNA reads as TGTGCCGGGGACGGGGGGACAGGGGACACAGATACGCAGTATTTT. The full variable domain, rest sourced from reference TRBV7-9 and TRBJ2-3, is DTGVSQNPRHKITKRGQNVTFRCDPISEHNRLYWYRQTLGQGPEFLTYFQNEAQLEKSRLLSDRFSAERPKGSFSTLEIQRTEQGDSAMYLCAGDGGTGDTDTQYFGPGTRLTVL.

The rearrangement links TRBV4-2 to TRBJ2-7, with unresolved D. CDR3 length: 13 amino acids. V was clipped by 4 bases and J by 1 base, with 8 bases between them. The germline gives CDR1 LGHNA, CDR2 YNFKEQ. CDR3 residues: CASSPLESYEQYF. The CDR3 bases are TGTGCCAGCAGCCCTTTAGAGTCCTACGAGCAGTACTTC.

J is TRBJ2-5 and V is TRBV13; 10 bases agree with TRBD2. From germline, CDR1 is PRHDT and CDR2 FYEKMQ (reference sequence). Trimming took 5 bases from V and 3 from J; bases not matched to a gene: 9. This CDR3 comprises 16 residues. CDR3 coding DNA: TGTGCCAGCAGCCCCACTAGCGGGATATTGGAAGAGACCCAGTACTTC. Encoded protein: CASSPTSGILEETQYF.

The V gene is TRBV10-3, the J gene TRBJ2-3; 8 bases align to TRBD2. The CDR3 contains 14 residues. Germline assignment: CDR1 ENHRY and CDR2 SYGVKD. V trimming: 10 bases; J trimming: 2 bases; junction bases outside the gene matches: 8. The CDR3 here is CATRGVSFTDTQYF. The CDR3 DNA reads TGTGCCACGCGGGGGGTTTCTTTCACAGATACGCAGTATTTT.

The V and J genes are TRBV5-1 and TRBJ2-7; TRBD1 aligns across 8 bases. Germline trimming cut 2 bases from V and 1 base from J; bases unmatched to any gene: 8. The germline gives CDR1 SGHRS, CDR2 YFSETQ. This CDR3 spans 16 amino acids. The CDR3 is CASSLKEGQGSYEQYF. In DNA form, the CDR3 reads TGCGCCAGCAGCTTAAAGGAAGGACAGGGTTCCTACGAGCAGTACTTC. Filled out from reference TRBV5-1 and TRBJ2-7, the complete variable domain reads KAGVTQTPRYLIKTRGQQVTLSCSPISGHRSVSWYQQTPGQGLQFLFEYFSETQRNKGNFPGRFSGRQFSNSRSEMNVSTLELGDSALYLCASSLKEGQGSYEQYFGPGTRLTVT.

The V gene is TRBV12-5, the J gene TRBJ1-4, with 7 bases identical to TRBD1. The J segment lost 7 bases and the V segment lost 6 bases, leaving 20 bases of the junction unmatched. The length of the CDR3 is 18 residues. CDR1 LGHNT and CDR2 FRNRAP come from the germline V gene. CDR3 nucleotides: TGTGCTAGTGGCGTAACCCGGACAGGACTTACGAAGATTGAAAAACTGTTTTTT. This gives the protein CASGVTRTGLTKIEKLFF.

V is TRBV11-2 and J is TRBJ2-3; a possible D gene is TRBD2 (6 bases). Germline V CDR1 and CDR2: SGHAT, FQNNGV. Trimming removed 5 bases at V and 5 bases at J, with 14 bases between. The CDR3 has 14 residues. DNA of the CDR3: TGTGCCAGCAGCCCCGACGGGAGTAGAGATACGCAGTATTTT. This encodes CASSPDGSRDTQYF.

This clone was seen a single time. The chain couples TRBV6-5 to TRBJ1-2; D remains unclear. The ends were cut back, 1 base at V and 0 bases at J, with 9 bases in the middle. CDR1 is MNHEY, CDR2 SVGAGI, per germline. The CDR3 extends over 15 amino acids. The CDR3 sequence: CASSYFRVSNYGYTF. In DNA form, the CDR3 reads TGTGCCAGCAGTTACTTCCGGGTCTCTAACTATGGCTACACCTTC.

The rearrangement uses TRBV15 and TRBJ2-3, with D possibly being TRBD2 (6 bases). The germline V gene has CDR1 LNHNV and CDR2 YYDKDF (reference sequence). With 0 bases removed from V and 3 bases from J, the gap between germline ends came to 7 bases. The CDR3 is made up of 14 amino acids. CDR3 DNA sequence: TGTGCCACCAGCAGAGATGGGGGGACAGATACGCAGTATTTT. Amino acid sequence: CATSRDGGTDTQYF.